This T cell receptor beta chain emerged from a study of CD8+ T cells in alopecia areata. The authors extracted RNA and reverse transcribed it into cDNA as the sequencing template. Sequencing used immunoSEQ multiplex PCR; TCRdb keeps in-frame clones, though not all of them. This sample has 120,000 or so clones, with 40% to 55% found just once. Peripheral blood samples and lesional scalp punch biopsies were obtained from alopecia areata patients. V shed 1 base and J shed 0 bases, with 3 bases lying between them. The CDR3 extends over 13 amino acids. Germline V gene data show CDR1 as SEHNR and CDR2 as FQNEAQ (reference sequence). This clone has more than one count but fewer than ten.

The clonotype was recovered from a human donor with alopecia areata. Sequencing was done on a sample of NKG2D-low CD8+ T cells sorted from blood. The chain recombines TRBV7-9 with TRBJ1-2; no firm D call. DNA for the CDR3: TGTGCCAGCAGCTTAGAAGCTAACTATGGCTACACCTTC. It encodes CASSLEANYGYTF.